The clone carrying this T cell receptor beta chain occurred many times. The sample belongs to a study of regulatory T cells in long-lasting Graves disease. Across the whole study: Antithyroid drug use was under 3 months in newly diagnosed Graves' patients.

Time point described: newly diagnosed GD, antithyroid drugs for less than 3 months. Extracted PBMC RNA gave rise to the TCR library. Library construction for TCR beta used iRepertoire HTBI primers and Arm-PCR of CDR3 regions. Using its own MiXCR run on the multiplex PCR reads, TCRdb lists one record per CDR3 protein. This sample has about 470,000 distinct CDR3 sequences, with just under 15% found just once. The sample also formed part of further work on T cells in Graves' hyperthyroidism and ophthalmopathy. As reported in that work: Exclusion of a patient resulted from uncontrolled infection, other autoimmune disease, pregnancy or lactation. The study used the HTBI primer set for a first-round RT-PCR of the TCR CDR3. Model predictions of ophthalmopathy came a median about 6.3 months before onset.

The clonotype originates from a woman in her 30s with Graves disease. The material was peripheral blood mononuclear cells (PBMCs), obtained at new diagnosis, from a patient treated with antithyroid drugs.

As DNA, the CDR3 is TGTGCCAGCAGTTCCTCTATGAGCGGGGAGCAGTTCTTC. Protein product: CASSSSMSGEQFF. The chain uses TRBV27 and TRBJ2-1; D possibly corresponds to TRBD2 (6 bases). The CDR3 runs to 13 residues. Germline CDR1 reads MNHEY; CDR2 reads SMNVEV (reference sequence). Trimming stripped 4 bases from V and 10 bases from J, with 14 bases between.